Listed below are T cell receptor beta chains from one sample, sequenced in a study of T-cell reconstitution after alpha-beta-depleted transplantation in children. One entry per CDR3 protein results from TCRdb running MiXCR on the PCR reads. Among about 580,000 distinct CDR3 sequences listed, roughly 24% were seen once. The starting material was PBMCs, mostly from graft donor cells, obtained 360 days after TCRalphabeta/CD19-depleted stem cell transplant. The receptors shown here come from a boy less than two years old who had a stem cell transplant for acute myeloid leukemia, so the T cells may come from the graft donor. The CDR3 runs from the conserved cysteine through the conserved F or W. D genes are given only for firm matches. Not all rows give a size; the values are once, few, many and, for expanded clones, a class.

V gene: TRBV29-1
CDR3 length: 13
J gene: TRBJ2-1
clone size: many
D gene: .
CDR3 DNA: TGCAGCGTTGCCTCCTTGTATGACAATGAGCAGTTCTTC
CDR3 protein: CSVASLYDNEQFF

V gene: TRBV18
CDR3 length: 15
J gene: TRBJ1-2
clone size: .
D gene: TRBD1
CDR3 DNA: TGTGCCAGCTCACCGTCCCAACAGGGGATCTATGGCTACACCTTC
CDR3 protein: CASSPSQQGIYGYTF

V gene: TRBV10-3
CDR3 length: 15
J gene: TRBJ1-1
clone size: .
D gene: TRBD1
CDR3 DNA: TGTGCCATCAGTGAGTCGCCCGACAGGGACACTGAAGCTTTCTTT
CDR3 protein: CAISESPDRDTEAFF

V gene: TRBV12-3/TRBV12-4
CDR3 length: 13
J gene: TRBJ1-1
clone size: .
D gene: .
CDR3 DNA: TGTGCCAGCAGTTTTACGGAGAACACTGAAGCTTTCTTT
CDR3 protein: CASSFTENTEAFF

V gene: TRBV7-2
CDR3 length: 16
J gene: TRBJ2-3
clone size: few
D gene: .
CDR3 DNA: TGTGCCAGCAGCTTCATGGGCAGGGGGGGCACAGATACGCAGTATTTT
CDR3 protein: CASSFMGRGGTDTQYF

V gene: TRBV29-1
CDR3 length: 13
J gene: TRBJ1-3
clone size: .
D gene: .
CDR3 DNA: TGCAGCGTTGTCTACAACTCTGGAAACACCATATATTTT
CDR3 protein: CSVVYNSGNTIYF

V gene: TRBV20-1
CDR3 length: 13
J gene: TRBJ2-7
clone size: few
D gene: TRBD2
CDR3 DNA: TGCAGTGCGCTCACTAGCGGGCATAATGGGCTGTACTTC
CDR3 protein: CSALTSGHNGLYF

V gene: TRBV10-3
CDR3 length: 15
J gene: TRBJ1-5
clone size: .
D gene: .
CDR3 DNA: TGTGCCATCAGTGATGAAGGTTTTAAGGATCAGCCCCAGCATTTT
CDR3 protein: CAISDEGFKDQPQHF

V gene: TRBV20-1
CDR3 length: 14
J gene: TRBJ1-5
clone size: few
D gene: .
CDR3 DNA: TGCAGTGCTAGTCGGAGCGGTAGCAATCAGCCCCAGCATTTT
CDR3 protein: CSASRSGSNQPQHF

V gene: TRBV7-3
CDR3 length: 14
J gene: TRBJ1-6
clone size: .
D gene: .
CDR3 DNA: TGTGCCAGCAGCCTCCGACTGGGGCGGTCACCCCTCCACTTT
CDR3 protein: CASSLRLGRSPLHF

V gene: TRBV6-2/TRBV6-3
CDR3 length: 22
J gene: TRBJ2-1
clone size: .
D gene: TRBD2
CDR3 DNA: TGTGCCAGCAGTACCAACTCATGGACGGGGGGGCCATTTGGATCCAACCGCAATGAGCAGTTCTTC
CDR3 protein: CASSTNSWTGGPFGSNRNEQFF

V gene: TRBV12-3/TRBV12-4
CDR3 length: 15
J gene: TRBJ2-3
clone size: .
D gene: TRBD2
CDR3 DNA: TGTGCCAGCAGTTTCTCGCGGGGGATTCCAGATACGCAGTATTTT
CDR3 protein: CASSFSRGIPDTQYF

V gene: TRBV7-9
CDR3 length: 16
J gene: TRBJ1-5
clone size: many
D gene: .
CDR3 DNA: TGTGCCAGCAGCTTGTCAGGGGAGGAGGGCAATCAGCCCCAGCATTTT
CDR3 protein: CASSLSGEEGNQPQHF

V gene: TRBV20-1
CDR3 length: 15
J gene: TRBJ2-1
clone size: once
D gene: .
CDR3 DNA: TGCAGTGCTAGCCCCCACCGGGGGACCTACAATGAGCAGTTCTTC
CDR3 protein: CSASPHRGTYNEQFF

V gene: TRBV20-1
CDR3 length: 12
J gene: TRBJ2-5
clone size: .
D gene: TRBD1
CDR3 DNA: TGCAGTGCAGAGACAGGGGAAGAGACCCAGTACTTC
CDR3 protein: CSAETGEETQYF

V gene: TRBV7-2
CDR3 length: 13
J gene: TRBJ2-3
clone size: .
D gene: .
CDR3 DNA: TGTGCCAGCAGAGTAGCCTCTGCAGATACGCAGTATTTT
CDR3 protein: CASRVASADTQYF

V gene: TRBV20-1
CDR3 length: 14
J gene: TRBJ1-3
clone size: few
D gene: .
CDR3 DNA: TGCAGTGCTAGAGTACAGAACTCTGGAAACACCATATATTTT
CDR3 protein: CSARVQNSGNTIYF

V gene: TRBV20-1
CDR3 length: 12
J gene: TRBJ2-1
clone size: .
D gene: .
CDR3 DNA: TGCAGTGCTAGAAGGGGTCCAAATGAGCAGTTCTTC
CDR3 protein: CSARRGPNEQFF

V gene: TRBV29-1
CDR3 length: 10
J gene: TRBJ1-2
clone size: .
D gene: .
CDR3 DNA: TGCAGCGTAAAAGGGCCCGGCTACACCTTC
CDR3 protein: CSVKGPGYTF

V gene: TRBV24-1
CDR3 length: 12
J gene: TRBJ1-1
clone size: once
D gene: .
CDR3 DNA: TGTGCCACCAGTGATTTGAACCATGAAGCTTTCTTT
CDR3 protein: CATSDLNHEAFF

V gene: TRBV12-3/TRBV12-4
CDR3 length: 14
J gene: TRBJ1-4
clone size: many
D gene: .
CDR3 DNA: TGTGCCAGCAGCCAAAAACAGAAAAATGAAAAACTGTTTTTT
CDR3 protein: CASSQKQKNEKLFF

V gene: TRBV27
CDR3 length: 13
J gene: TRBJ2-7
clone size: many
D gene: .
CDR3 DNA: TGTGCCAGCAGTTTGACATACGCCTACGAGCAGTACTTC
CDR3 protein: CASSLTYAYEQYF

V gene: TRBV20-1
CDR3 length: 15
J gene: TRBJ2-1
clone size: many
D gene: TRBD2
CDR3 DNA: TGCAGTGCTAGAGATGGACTAGTGTGGGACAATGAGCAGTTCTTC
CDR3 protein: CSARDGLVWDNEQFF

V gene: TRBV29-1
CDR3 length: 16
J gene: TRBJ2-7
clone size: many
D gene: TRBD2
CDR3 DNA: TGCAGCGTTGAAGGGCTTGCGGGGGGTCCGATAGGAGAGCAGTACTTC
CDR3 protein: CSVEGLAGGPIGEQYF

V gene: TRBV7-9
CDR3 length: 16
J gene: TRBJ1-4
clone size: few
D gene: TRBD1
CDR3 DNA: TGTGCCAGCAGCAGCTCCACAGGGGTCAAGGGCGAAAAACTGTTTTTT
CDR3 protein: CASSSSTGVKGEKLFF

V gene: TRBV12-3/TRBV12-4
CDR3 length: 15
J gene: TRBJ1-2
clone size: .
D gene: TRBD1
CDR3 DNA: TGTGCCAGCAGCCATACAGGGGGCGCCTTCTATGGCTACACCTTC
CDR3 protein: CASSHTGGAFYGYTF

V gene: TRBV9
CDR3 length: 15
J gene: TRBJ2-7
clone size: .
D gene: TRBD1
CDR3 DNA: TGTGCCAGCAGCGTAGGGACAGGGATTTTATACGAGCAGTACTTC
CDR3 protein: CASSVGTGILYEQYF

V gene: TRBV12-5
CDR3 length: 15
J gene: TRBJ2-5
clone size: many
D gene: TRBD1
CDR3 DNA: TGTGCTAGTGGCAACGACAGGGCCCGCCAAGAGACCCAGTACTTC
CDR3 protein: CASGNDRARQETQYF

V gene: TRBV2
CDR3 length: 16
J gene: TRBJ1-1
clone size: .
D gene: .
CDR3 DNA: TGTGCCAGCAGTGAATTCCGGACCGGGACCGGGACTGAAGCTTTCTTT
CDR3 protein: CASSEFRTGTGTEAFF

V gene: TRBV20-1
CDR3 length: 14
J gene: TRBJ2-5
clone size: .
D gene: .
CDR3 DNA: TGCAGTGCTAGACTCCTTAGCTGGGGAGAGACCCAGTACTTC
CDR3 protein: CSARLLSWGETQYF

V gene: TRBV11-2
CDR3 length: 14
J gene: TRBJ2-4
clone size: many
D gene: .
CDR3 DNA: TGTGCCAGCAGCCCCAGCCCTATTAAAGACATTCAGTACTTC
CDR3 protein: CASSPSPIKDIQYF

V gene: TRBV2
CDR3 length: 17
J gene: TRBJ2-1
clone size: .
D gene: TRBD2
CDR3 DNA: TGTGCCAGCAGTGATCCCTATTCAAGCGGGGATTACAATGAGCAGTTCTTC
CDR3 protein: CASSDPYSSGDYNEQFF

V gene: TRBV12-3/TRBV12-4
CDR3 length: 14
J gene: TRBJ2-1
clone size: many
D gene: TRBD1
CDR3 DNA: TGTGCCAGCAGTCTCGGACAGGGGGCAAGTGAGCAGTTCTTC
CDR3 protein: CASSLGQGASEQFF

V gene: TRBV2
CDR3 length: 14
J gene: TRBJ2-5
clone size: many
D gene: .
CDR3 DNA: TGTGCCAGCAGTGAGAACGGGGGAAAAGAGACCCAGTACTTC
CDR3 protein: CASSENGGKETQYF

V gene: TRBV20-1
CDR3 length: 13
J gene: TRBJ1-6
clone size: .
D gene: TRBD1
CDR3 DNA: TGCAGTGCGCTGACAGGGGGAAATTCACCCCTCCACTTT
CDR3 protein: CSALTGGNSPLHF

V gene: TRBV27
CDR3 length: 14
J gene: TRBJ2-7
clone size: .
D gene: TRBD1
CDR3 DNA: TGTGCCAGCAGTTTATCGGGGACAGGGGCCGAGCAGTACTTC
CDR3 protein: CASSLSGTGAEQYF

V gene: TRBV20-1
CDR3 length: 15
J gene: TRBJ2-1
clone size: many
D gene: TRBD2
CDR3 DNA: TGCAGTGCTAGAGATTTTCGGGGGGGCAGGAATGAGCAGTTCTTC
CDR3 protein: CSARDFRGGRNEQFF

V gene: TRBV7-9
CDR3 length: 15
J gene: TRBJ1-1
clone size: .
D gene: TRBD1
CDR3 DNA: TGTGCCAGCAGCTCGGGGACAGACATGAACACTGAAGCTTTCTTT
CDR3 protein: CASSSGTDMNTEAFF

V gene: TRBV20-1
CDR3 length: 14
J gene: TRBJ1-2
clone size: many
D gene: .
CDR3 DNA: TGCAGTGCTAGAGATAGCACATTTAACTATGGCTACACCTTC
CDR3 protein: CSARDSTFNYGYTF

V gene: TRBV28
CDR3 length: 14
J gene: TRBJ1-6
clone size: .
D gene: .
CDR3 DNA: TGTGCCAGCAGTTCGGACGTCTATAATTCACCCCTCCACTTT
CDR3 protein: CASSSDVYNSPLHF

V gene: TRBV5-6
CDR3 length: 14
J gene: TRBJ1-6
clone size: few
D gene: .
CDR3 DNA: TGTGCCAGCAGCTTGGTTCAGTATAATTCACCCCTCCACTTT
CDR3 protein: CASSLVQYNSPLHF

V gene: TRBV7-9
CDR3 length: 15
J gene: TRBJ1-5
clone size: .
D gene: .
CDR3 DNA: TGTGCCAGCAGCTCGGACGGGCTTTCTAATCAGCCCCAGCATTTT
CDR3 protein: CASSSDGLSNQPQHF

V gene: TRBV10-3
CDR3 length: 13
J gene: TRBJ2-5
clone size: many
D gene: .
CDR3 DNA: TGTGCCATCAGTGAATCGCCCCAGGGGACCCAGTACTTC
CDR3 protein: CAISESPQGTQYF

V gene: TRBV7-2
CDR3 length: 18
J gene: TRBJ2-1
clone size: .
D gene: TRBD2
CDR3 DNA: TGTGCCAGCAGCTTAGCGCGGCTAGCGGGGGGGCGTAGCAATGAGCAGTTCTTC
CDR3 protein: CASSLARLAGGRSNEQFF

V gene: TRBV20-1
CDR3 length: 14
J gene: TRBJ2-2
clone size: few
D gene: TRBD1
CDR3 DNA: TGCAGTGCCAAGCGACAGGGATGGACCGGGGAGCTGTTTTTT
CDR3 protein: CSAKRQGWTGELFF

V gene: TRBV15
CDR3 length: 16
J gene: TRBJ2-3
clone size: .
D gene: TRBD2
CDR3 DNA: TGTGCCACCAGCAGAGAAGGGCGGGGGGACACAGATACGCAGTATTTT
CDR3 protein: CATSREGRGDTDTQYF

V gene: TRBV29-1
CDR3 length: 13
J gene: TRBJ2-1
clone size: many
D gene: TRBD1
CDR3 DNA: TGCAGCGTTTCTCGACAGGGACGGGATGAGCAGTTCTTC
CDR3 protein: CSVSRQGRDEQFF

V gene: TRBV7-9
CDR3 length: 12
J gene: TRBJ2-7
clone size: few
D gene: .
CDR3 DNA: TGTGCCAGCAGCGTCGCCCGATACGAGCAGTACTTC
CDR3 protein: CASSVARYEQYF

V gene: TRBV20-1
CDR3 length: 15
J gene: TRBJ2-6
clone size: .
D gene: .
CDR3 DNA: TGCAGTGCGGAGGGGTGGGACTCTGGGGCCAACGTCCTGACTTTC
CDR3 protein: CSAEGWDSGANVLTF

V gene: TRBV10-3
CDR3 length: 14
J gene: TRBJ1-5
clone size: many
D gene: .
CDR3 DNA: TGTGCCATCAGTGACCCCCAGCTTCATCAGCCCCAGCATTTT
CDR3 protein: CAISDPQLHQPQHF